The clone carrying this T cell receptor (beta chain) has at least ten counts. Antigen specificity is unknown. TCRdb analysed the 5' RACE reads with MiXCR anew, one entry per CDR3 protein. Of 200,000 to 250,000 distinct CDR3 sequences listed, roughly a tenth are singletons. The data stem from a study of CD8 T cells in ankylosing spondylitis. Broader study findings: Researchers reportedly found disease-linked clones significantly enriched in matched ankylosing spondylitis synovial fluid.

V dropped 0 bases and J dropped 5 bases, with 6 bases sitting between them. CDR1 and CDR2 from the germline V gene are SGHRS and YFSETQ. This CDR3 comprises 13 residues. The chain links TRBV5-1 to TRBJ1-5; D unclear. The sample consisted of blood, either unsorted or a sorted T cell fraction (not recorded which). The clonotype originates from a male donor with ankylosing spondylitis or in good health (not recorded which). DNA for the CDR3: TGCGCCAGCAGCTTGGAGGCCGATCAGCCCCAGCATTTT. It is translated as CASSLEADQPQHF.